One sample yielded the 9 T cell receptor beta chains listed below, sequenced in a study of T cells after yellow fever vaccination. TCRdb reanalysed the 5' RACE reads using MiXCR and keeps one entry per CDR3 protein. The table includes a few hundred thousand distinct CDR3 sequences, 8.7% detected once. Source: PBMCs, taken on the day of the first yellow fever vaccination. These TCRs come from a man aged 18 to 35 who received the YFV17D yellow fever vaccine.

The CDR3: CASSDRDRKDTQYF. CDR3 nucleotide sequence: TGTGCCAGCAGCGACCGGGACAGGAAAGATACGCAGTATTTT. The chain is built from TRBV7-2 and TRBJ2-3, with 8 bases aligning to TRBD1. The J segment lost 5 bases and the V segment lost 5 bases, leaving 6 bases of the junction unmatched. There are 14 residues in the CDR3. Germline loops: CDR1 SGHTA, CDR2 FQGNSA. The full variable domain, in which reference TRBV7-2 and TRBJ2-3 provide the parts outside the CDR3, is GAGVSQSPSNKVTEKGKDVELRCDPISGHTALYWYRQSLGQGLEFLIYFQGNSAPDKSGLPSDRFSAERTGGSVSTLTIQRTQQEDSAVYLCASSDRDRKDTQYFGPGTRLTVL.

This clonotype has a count of ten or more. V usage is TRBV6-5 and J usage is TRBJ1-1, with no clear D. V was pared by 4 bases and J by 2 bases, with 11 bases between. The CDR3 is 14 amino acids. CDR1 is MNHEY, CDR2 SVGAGI, per germline. CDR3 in DNA: TGTGCCAGCAGTTCCGTCAGGAAAAACACTGAAGCTTTCTTT. Its protein product is CASSSVRKNTEAFF.

At least ten counts were recorded for this clonotype. V and J are TRBV10-3 and TRBJ2-7; D ambiguous. This CDR3 region has 13 residues. Trimming removed 2 bases from V and 3 bases from J, with 8 bases in between. CDR1 is ENHRY, CDR2 SYGVKD, per germline. CDR3 region: CAISEGPYYEQYV. In DNA, the CDR3 is TGTGCCATCAGTGAGGGGCCATACTACGAGCAGTACGTC.

The V call is TRBV2, the J call TRBJ1-4; D not certain. CDR1 is SNHLY and CDR2 is FYNNEI in the germline V gene. V lost 11 bases and J 1 base, leaving 11 bases between the germline ends. CDR3 length: 13 amino acids. This CDR3 is CAAYWGTNEKLFF. The CDR3 DNA reads TGTGCCGCCTACTGGGGAACTAATGAAAAACTGTTTTTT. The full variable domain, rest sourced from reference TRBV2 and TRBJ1-4, is EPEVTQTPSHQVTQMGQEVILRCVPISNHLYFYWYRQILGQKVEFLVSFYNNEISEKSEIFDDQFSVERPDGSNFTLKIRSTKLEDSAMYFCAAYWGTNEKLFFGSGTQLSVL.

In its sample, this clonotype was seen a few times. The V and J genes are TRBV4-1 and TRBJ2-2; D is perhaps TRBD1 or TRBD2 (6 bases each). V lost 3 bases and J 7 bases, leaving 18 bases between the germline ends. Germline V gene lookup returns CDR1 MGHRA and CDR2 YSYEKL. This CDR3 region has 16 residues. As DNA, the CDR3 is TGCGCCAGCAGCCACCCCCTAGGGGGGCAGTTCGGGGAGCTGTTTTTT. This codes for CASSHPLGGQFGELFF.

This clonotype has ten or more counts. CDR3 region: CASTIRGTSYNEQFF. The CDR3, as DNA: TGTGCCAGCACTATAAGGGGGACCTCCTACAATGAGCAGTTCTTC. This chain links TRBV7-2 with TRBJ2-1; a weak D match, TRBD1 (6 bases). The CDR3 spans 15 residues. The germline V gene has CDR1 SGHTA and CDR2 FQGNSA. The V end lost 7 bases, the J end lost 0 bases, and 13 bases lay between the germline ends. The entire variable domain, with the rest obtained from reference TRBV7-2 and TRBJ2-1, is as follows: GAGVSQSPSNKVTEKGKDVELRCDPISGHTALYWYRQSLGQGLEFLIYFQGNSAPDKSGLPSDRFSAERTGGSVSTLTIQRTQQEDSAVYLCASTIRGTSYNEQFFGPGTRLTVL.

This clonotype came up a few times. The chain carries TRBV5-1 and TRBJ1-1; D is perhaps TRBD1 (5 bases). Germline V gene sequence: CDR1 SGHRS, CDR2 YFSETQ. With 4 bases removed from V and 14 bases from J, the gap between germline ends came to 21 bases. The CDR3 has 13 residues. CDR3 region: CASSPEGSGFRFF. DNA of the CDR3: TGCGCCAGCAGCCCCGAGGGGTCGGGATTTCGGTTCTTT.

This clonotype was picked up a small number of times. The rearrangement uses TRBV9 and TRBJ2-2, with D uncertain. V lost 6 bases and J lost 7, with 19 bases in between. Germline assignment: CDR1 SGDLS and CDR2 YYNGEE. This CDR3 comprises 15 residues. Here the CDR3 reads CASKVSFNTNGELFF. CDR3 nucleotide sequence: TGTGCCAGCAAGGTCAGCTTTAATACAAACGGGGAGCTGTTTTTT.

This sequence joins TRBV19 and TRBJ2-1; the match to TRBD1 covers 11 bases. V trimming: 5 bases; J trimming: 4 bases; junction bases outside the gene matches: 4. CDR3 length: 15 amino acids. Per the germline V gene, CDR1 is LNHDA and CDR2 is SQIVND (reference sequence). Here the CDR3 DNA reads TGTGCCAGTAGTTTCGGGACAGGGGGTTACAATGAGCAGTTCTTC. As protein: CASSFGTGGYNEQFF.